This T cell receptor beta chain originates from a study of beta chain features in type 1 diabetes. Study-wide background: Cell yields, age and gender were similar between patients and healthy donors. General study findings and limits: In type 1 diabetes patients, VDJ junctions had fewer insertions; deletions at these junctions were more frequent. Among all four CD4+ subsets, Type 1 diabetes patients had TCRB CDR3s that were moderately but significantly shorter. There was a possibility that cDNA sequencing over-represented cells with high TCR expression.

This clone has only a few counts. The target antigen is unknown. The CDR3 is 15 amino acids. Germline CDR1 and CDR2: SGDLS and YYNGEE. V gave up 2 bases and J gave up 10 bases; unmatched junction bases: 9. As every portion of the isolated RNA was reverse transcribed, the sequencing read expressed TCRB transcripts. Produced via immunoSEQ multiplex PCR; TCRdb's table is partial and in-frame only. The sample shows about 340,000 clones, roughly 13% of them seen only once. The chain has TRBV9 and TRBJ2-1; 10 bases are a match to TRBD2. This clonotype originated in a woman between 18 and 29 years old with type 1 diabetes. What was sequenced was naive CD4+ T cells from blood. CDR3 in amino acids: CASSVAGTSEWEQFF. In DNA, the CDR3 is TGTGCCAGCAGCGTGGCTGGGACTAGCGAGTGGGAGCAGTTCTTC.